The 30 T cell receptor beta chains below all came from one sample that was sequenced in a study of blood T cell repertoires in COVID-19. Profiling relied on immunoSEQ multiplex PCR, and the TCRdb table lists in-frame clones only, not all of them. The sample lists tens of thousands of clones; 80% to 90% were seen once. Sequences were obtained from peripheral blood. The origin of the receptors is an elderly man with acute or convalescent COVID-19.

The chain combines TRBV7-2 with TRBJ2-1, with TRBD2 matching over 13 bases. Trimming removed 5 bases from V and 7 bases from J; junction bases left unmatched: 8. CDR3 length: 16 residues. Germline CDR1 and CDR2: SGHTA and FQGNSA. The CDR3 loop reads CASSPRTSGSFNEQFF. The CDR3 region has the DNA TGTGCCAGCAGCCCCCGGACTAGCGGGAGTTTTAATGAGCAGTTCTTC.

CDR3: CASSIPGGLGDTQYF. Written as DNA, the CDR3 is TGTGCCAGTAGTATTCCCGGGGGGCTGGGAGATACGCAGTATTTT. The chain has TRBV19 and TRBJ2-3; maybe TRBD2 (7 bases). V lost 3 bases and J 5 bases, leaving 15 bases between the germline ends. The germline gives CDR1 LNHDA, CDR2 SQIVND (reference sequence). This CDR3 contains 15 residues.

The chain has TRBV3-1 (or the pseudogene TRBV3-2) and TRBJ1-1; D is unclear. V lost 5 bases and J 1 base, leaving 8 bases between the germline ends. This CDR3 region has 13 residues. Germline CDR1 LGHDT, CDR2 YNNKEL (reference sequence). The CDR3 here is CASSGRENTEAFF. The CDR3 region has the DNA TGTGCCAGCAGCGGGCGGGAGAACACTGAAGCTTTCTTT.

This clone was observed a few times. This chain links TRBV7-5 with TRBJ2-3; TRBD2 is taken as the D call from the table, unchecked against the DNA. TRBV7-5 is a pseudogene segment. The CDR3 covers 17 residues. CDR3 amino acids: CVRSPPPGRGSTDTQYF. The CDR3 coding sequence is TGTGTCAGAAGCCCCCCCCCGGGGCGGGGGAGCACAGATACGCAGTATTTT.

V usage is TRBV6-5 and J usage is TRBJ2-7; TRBD1 might be the D (6 bases). The CDR3 consists of 15 residues. Trimming took 6 bases from V and 0 from J, leaving 15 bases between them. The V gene's germline CDR1 is MNHEY and CDR2 SVGAGI. The CDR3, as DNA: TGTGCCAGCAGCACTCCCGGGACAAGCTCCTACGAGCAGTACTTC. It codes for CASSTPGTSSYEQYF.

J is TRBJ2-7 and V is TRBV3-1 (or the pseudogene TRBV3-2); 11 nucleotides line up with TRBD2. The CDR3 is 16 residues long. CDR1 is LGHDT and CDR2 is YNNKEL in the germline V gene (reference sequence). Trimming removed 2 bases from V and 1 base from J; junction bases left unmatched: 4. CDR3 bases: TGTGCCAGCAGCCAAACCGGGACTAGCGGTTCCTACGAGCAGTACTTC. This gives the protein CASSQTGTSGSYEQYF.

The chain carries TRBV29-1 and TRBJ2-1; 11 bases are a match to TRBD2. Germline lookup yields CDR1 SQVTM and CDR2 ANQGSEA. The J segment lost 15 bases and the V segment lost 7 bases, leaving 8 bases of the junction unmatched. The CDR3 totals 11 residues. DNA for the CDR3: TGCAGCGCGTTACTAGCGGGAGTTGCGTTCTTC. It encodes CSALLAGVAFF.

This chain joins TRBV5-8 and TRBJ1-6; TRBD1 matches at 10 bases. Germline V gene lookup returns CDR1 SGHTS and CDR2 YDEGEE. V shed 6 bases and J 6 bases; nucleotides not matched to a gene: 6. The CDR3 length is 15 residues. The CDR3 DNA reads TGTGCCAGCAACCGACAGGGGGCACCTAATTCACCCCTCCACTTT. Its translation: CASNRQGAPNSPLHF.

V gene TRBV19 combines with J gene TRBJ1-6; the D gene is possibly TRBD1 (5 bases). Trimming took off 6 bases at V and 7 bases at J, with 13 bases between the two ends. Germline V lookup: CDR1 LNHDA, CDR2 SQIVND (reference sequence). The CDR3 covers 14 residues. The CDR3 spells CASSDSFRNSPLHF. The CDR3 nucleotides read TGTGCCAGTAGCGACAGCTTTCGGAATTCACCCCTCCACTTT.

The chain uses TRBV3-1 (or the pseudogene TRBV3-2) and TRBJ1-1; D call uncertain. The CDR3 has 14 residues. V lost 7 bases to trimming and J lost 1 base, with 13 bases between them. Germline V gives CDR1 LGHDT, CDR2 YNNKEL (reference sequence). This chain's CDR3 is CASTPGSANTEAFF. The CDR3 nucleotides are TGTGCCAGCACTCCCGGCAGCGCGAACACTGAAGCTTTCTTT.

This chain links TRBV18 with TRBJ1-1, with 7 bases fitting TRBD1. The ends lost 1 base at V and 4 bases at J; junction bases unmatched: 18. The CDR3 spans 19 residues. Germline CDR1 is KGHSH and CDR2 is LQKENI. CDR3 DNA: TGTGCCAGCTCACCACGGAGCCAGGGGGGCATTGGTGGGACCACTGAAGCTTTCTTT. Translated: CASSPRSQGGIGGTTEAFF.

This clone was seen more than once but under ten times. The chain uses TRBV30 and TRBJ1-1, with 9 bases matching TRBD1. The CDR3 consists of 15 residues. After removal of 5 bases from V and 2 bases from J, the junction contained 9 bases not matched to a gene. Germline CDR1 is GTSNPN and CDR2 is SVGIG (reference sequence). CDR3 sequence: CAWVTQGALNTEAFF. The DNA of the CDR3 is TGTGCCTGGGTCACACAGGGGGCCCTAAACACTGAAGCTTTCTTT.

The CDR3 protein is CSMGQSSYNEQFF. CDR3 nucleotides: TGCAGCATGGGACAGAGCTCCTACAATGAGCAGTTCTTC. The chain couples TRBV29-1 to TRBJ2-1; 7 nucleotides match TRBD1. The CDR3 sequence is 13 residues long. Germline CDR1 reads SQVTM; CDR2 reads ANQGSEA. With 8 bases clipped from V and 0 bases from J, the junction kept 4 bases outside the gene matches.

V gene TRBV28 combines with J gene TRBJ1-1, with D possibly TRBD1 on 5 matching bases. Trimming left V 4 bases short and J 1 base short, with 7 bases between. Looked up from germline, CDR1 is MDHEN and CDR2 is SYDVKM. This CDR3 comprises 13 residues. The CDR3 DNA reads as TGTGCCAGCAGTTATCAGGGGAACACTGAAGCTTTCTTT. It yields the protein CASSYQGNTEAFF.

There are a few counts of this clone. The rearrangement uses TRBV6-6 and TRBJ1-5, with D perhaps TRBD1 (6 bases). V shed 7 bases and J shed 0 bases, with 7 bases lying between them. This CDR3 is built from 13 residues. Germline CDR1 is MNHNY and CDR2 is SVGAGI (reference sequence). The DNA of the CDR3 is TGTGCCAGCAAGGGGGATAGCAATCAGCCCCAGCATTTT. This gives the protein CASKGDSNQPQHF.

This chain connects TRBV28 to TRBJ1-5, with 8 positions matching TRBD1. This CDR3 region has 17 residues. The V segment lost 3 bases and the J segment 1 base; nucleotides outside the gene matches: 8. Germline CDR1 is MDHEN and CDR2 is SYDVKM. Here the CDR3 reads CASSFRRQGPSNQPQHF. In DNA, the CDR3 is TGTGCCAGCAGTTTTCGCAGACAGGGGCCGAGCAATCAGCCCCAGCATTTT.

The chain joins TRBV10-3 to TRBJ2-7; tentatively, D is TRBD2 (5 bases). V lost 7 bases to trimming and J lost 3 bases, with 7 bases between them. CDR1 ENHRY and CDR2 SYGVKD come from the germline V gene. The CDR3 is made up of 11 amino acids. The CDR3, as DNA: TGTGCCATCAACGGGGACTACGAGCAGTACTTC. Translated: CAINGDYEQYF.

The chain couples TRBV27 to TRBJ2-1; 7 bases are shared with TRBD1. Looked up from germline, CDR1 is MNHEY and CDR2 is SMNVEV (reference sequence). J was trimmed by 8 bases and V by 5 bases; bases with no gene match: 9. This CDR3 contains 14 residues. The CDR3 sequence: CASSTRQGAYEQFF. Written as DNA, the CDR3 is TGTGCCAGCAGTACTCGACAGGGTGCTTATGAGCAGTTCTTC.

CDR3 sequence reads: CASSEGTGWYEQYF. In DNA, the CDR3 is TGCGCCAGCAGTGAAGGGACAGGGTGGTACGAGCAGTACTTC. J is TRBJ2-7 and V is TRBV10-2, with 9 bases matching TRBD1. The CDR3 is made up of 14 amino acids. Germline assignment: CDR1 WSHSY and CDR2 SAAADI. Germline trimming cut 3 bases from V and 4 bases from J; bases unmatched to any gene: 4.

This clone was picked up one time. The DNA for the CDR3 is TGTGCCTGGATTAAAGCCCGGGACAGGCTGTCCTCTGGAAACACCATATATTTT. Translated: CAWIKARDRLSSGNTIYF. V and J are TRBV30 and TRBJ1-3, with 8 bases fitting TRBD1. CDR3 length: 18 residues. Germline V gene sequence: CDR1 GTSNPN, CDR2 SVGIG (reference sequence). After removal of 4 bases from V and 0 bases from J, the junction contained 14 bases not matched to a gene. The whole variable domain, filled in from reference TRBV30 and TRBJ1-3, reads SQTIHQWPATLVQPVGSPLSLECTVEGTSNPNLYWYRQAAGRGLQLLFYSVGIGQISSEVPQNLSASRPQDRQFILSSKKLLLSDSGFYLCAWIKARDRLSSGNTIYFGEGSWLTVV.

This rearrangement joins TRBV7-2 to TRBJ2-5, with TRBD2 matching 8 bases. Trimming at V came to 3 bases and at J to 3 bases, leaving 9 bases not matched to a gene. Germline lookup yields CDR1 SGHTA and CDR2 FQGNSA. CDR3 length: 16 residues. The CDR3 loop is CASSFSGRGGEETQYF. CDR3 DNA sequence: TGTGCCAGCAGCTTCTCCGGGAGGGGGGGAGAAGAGACCCAGTACTTC.

V gene TRBV5-4 combines with J gene TRBJ2-7; 9 nucleotides align to TRBD2. The germline CDR1 and CDR2 sequences are SGHNT and YYREEE (reference sequence). Germline trimming cut 3 bases from V and 8 bases from J; bases unmatched to any gene: 9. This CDR3 spans 14 amino acids. This CDR3 reads CASSSTGTSIQQYF. DNA for the CDR3: TGTGCCAGCAGCTCCACCGGGACTAGCATCCAGCAGTACTTC.

The J gene is TRBJ2-7, the V gene TRBV10-3; D possibly corresponds to TRBD1 (8 bases). V lost 6 bases and J 2 bases, leaving 11 bases between the germline ends. Germline lookup yields CDR1 ENHRY and CDR2 SYGVKD. The CDR3 has 13 amino acids. The CDR3 protein is CAISTGGAYEQYF. The CDR3, as DNA: TGTGCCATCAGCACAGGGGGGGCCTACGAGCAGTACTTC.

This clone was found once. This chain uses TRBV10-1 with TRBJ1-1; D not certain. This CDR3 is 12 amino acids long. The germline gives CDR1 WNHNN, CDR2 SYGVQD (reference sequence). Deletions cut 10 bases from V and 4 bases from J, with 13 bases between. The CDR3, as DNA: TGCGCCATCCCACCGTCCGGCACTGAAGCTTTCTTT. Amino acid sequence: CAIPPSGTEAFF.

This clone occurred once. CDR3 loop: CASSFGTGVNTEAFF. CDR3 DNA sequence: TGTGCCAGCTCCTTTGGGACAGGGGTGAACACTGAAGCTTTCTTT. The chain couples TRBV27 to TRBJ1-1; TRBD1 aligns across 10 bases. The V segment lost 8 bases and the J segment 0 bases; nucleotides outside the gene matches: 6. Germline V lookup: CDR1 MNHEY, CDR2 SMNVEV (reference sequence). CDR3 length equals 15 residues.

V is TRBV5-4 and J is TRBJ1-1; D remains ambiguous. Trimming left V 8 bases short and J 6 bases short, with 17 bases between. Germline V lookup: CDR1 SGHNT, CDR2 YYREEE (reference sequence). This CDR3 contains 13 residues. In DNA, the CDR3 is TGTGCCAGTCCGGTATGGGTTAGCGCTGAAGCTTTCTTT. Translated: CASPVWVSAEAFF.

This clone occurred a few times. V usage is TRBV7-8 and J usage is TRBJ2-7, with 10 bases that match TRBD1. The CDR3 totals 16 residues. J was trimmed by 0 bases and V by 4 bases; bases with no gene match: 6. In germline, CDR1 is SGHVS, CDR2 FQNEAQ. The CDR3 loop reads CASSSRDRGLSYEQYF. CDR3 coding DNA: TGTGCCAGCAGCTCCCGGGACAGGGGCCTCTCCTACGAGCAGTACTTC.

The CDR3 coding sequence is TGTGCCAGCAGTAAACAGGGGGCGGGCAATCAGCCCCAGCATTTT. Its protein is CASSKQGAGNQPQHF. The chain has TRBV28 and TRBJ1-5; 9 bases are shared with TRBD1. The CDR3 runs 15 residues. V was pared by 5 bases and J by 2 bases, with 4 bases of the junction left unmatched. Germline CDR1 is MDHEN and CDR2 is SYDVKM. Full variable domain (outside the CDR3, taken from reference TRBV28 and TRBJ1-5): DVKVTQSSRYLVKRTGEKVFLECVQDMDHENMFWYRQDPGLGLRLIYFSYDVKMKEKGDIPEGYSVSREKKERFSLILESASTNQTSMYLCASSKQGAGNQPQHFGDGTRLSIL.

The rearrangement links TRBV6-6 to TRBJ1-3, with D uncertain. Trimming removed 0 bases from V and 0 bases from J, with 6 bases in between. Germline V gene sequence: CDR1 MNHNY, CDR2 SVGAGI (reference sequence). The length of the CDR3 is 15 residues. CDR3 loop: CASSYSGSSGNTIYF. DNA of the CDR3: TGTGCCAGCAGTTACTCCGGGAGCTCTGGAAACACCATATATTTT.

This clone appeared a single time. This chain links TRBV4-1 with TRBJ1-1; the D gene is possibly TRBD1 (6 bases). The CDR3 has 15 residues. Trimming took 1 base from V and 4 from J, leaving 13 bases between them. Germline assignment: CDR1 MGHRA and CDR2 YSYEKL. CDR3 protein: CASSQVGGAVTEAFF. CDR3 bases: TGCGCCAGCAGCCAAGTGGGGGGGGCGGTCACTGAAGCTTTCTTT.